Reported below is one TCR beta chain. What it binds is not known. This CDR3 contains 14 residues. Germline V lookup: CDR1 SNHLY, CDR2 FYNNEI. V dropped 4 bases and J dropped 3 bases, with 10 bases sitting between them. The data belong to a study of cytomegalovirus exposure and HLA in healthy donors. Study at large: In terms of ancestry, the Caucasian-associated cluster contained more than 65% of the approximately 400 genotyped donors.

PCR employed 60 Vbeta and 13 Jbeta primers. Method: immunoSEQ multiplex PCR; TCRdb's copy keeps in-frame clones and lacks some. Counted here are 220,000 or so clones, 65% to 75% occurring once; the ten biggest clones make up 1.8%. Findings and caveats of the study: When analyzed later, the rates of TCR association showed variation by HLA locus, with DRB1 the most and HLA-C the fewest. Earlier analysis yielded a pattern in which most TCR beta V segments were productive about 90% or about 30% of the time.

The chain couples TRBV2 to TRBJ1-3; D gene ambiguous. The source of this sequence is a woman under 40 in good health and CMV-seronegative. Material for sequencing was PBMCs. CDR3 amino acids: CASSANSLGNTIYF. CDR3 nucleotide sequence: TGTGCCAGCAGTGCAAACAGCCTTGGAAACACCATATATTTT.